The present entry profiles one TCR beta chain with its context. The antigen is not known. The entry originates in a study of beta chain features in type 1 diabetes. In the study overall: There was similarity between patients and healthy donors in age, gender and cell yields. Findings and caveats of the study: Shorter templates might be favored by PCR, and equally so in patients and in controls. Moderate yet significant TCRB CDR3 shortening was seen in Type 1 diabetes patients in all four CD4+ subsets.

Every isolated RNA sample was fully reverse transcribed, so sequencing captured expressed TCRB transcripts. Repertoires were generated with immunoSEQ multiplex PCR, while TCRdb's copy carries only in-frame clones and drops some. Among about 160,000 clones listed, 7.5% to 9.5% were seen once. The germline gives CDR1 DFQATT, CDR2 SNEGSKA (reference sequence). V was trimmed by 7 bases and J by 14 bases, leaving 18 bases between them. The length of the CDR3 is 11 residues. The chain uses TRBV20-1 and TRBJ2-4; D might be TRBD2 (7 bases). The sequence derives from a woman aged 18 to 35 in good health. Sequenced sample: central memory CD4+ T cells from blood. The DNA for the CDR3 is TGCAGTGTAGGGGCCGGGGGGCCAAAGTACTTC. Protein sequence: CSVGAGGPKYF.